Presented here are 28 T cell receptor beta chains from one specimen sequenced in a study of Ad26.COV2.S vaccination and SARS-CoV-2 variants. Treatment in this sample: roughly 20 received Ad26.COV2.S at low or high dose, single or two shots; five or six received placebo; per-sample allocation not given. Material that was analyzed had been drawn on day 63 after the first vaccine or placebo injection. Only in-frame clones appear in the TCRdb table, and some are missing; sequencing was by immunoSEQ multiplex PCR. The sample carries about 320,000 clones, 90% recorded once. The material was peripheral blood, obtained in a trial of Ad26.COV2.S vaccine versus placebo. The receptors here all came from a person aged 18-60 years who received the Ad26.COV2.S COVID-19 vaccine or a placebo.

The chain recombines TRBV4-1 with TRBJ2-1; tentatively, D is TRBD1 (5 bases). CDR3 length equals 15 residues. Germline loops: CDR1 MGHRA, CDR2 YSYEKL. Trimming cost V 4 bases and J 6 bases, with 16 bases left between them. CDR3 nucleotide sequence: TGCGCCAGCAGCCCCGAATGGACAAGAATCAATGAGCAGTTCTTC. Translation: CASSPEWTRINEQFF.

In its sample, this clone was seen once. This chain connects TRBV5-1 to TRBJ2-7; a possible D gene is TRBD2 (6 bases). The CDR3 covers 14 residues. The germline V gene encodes CDR1 SGHRS and CDR2 YFSETQ. The V gene lost 8 bases and the J gene lost 6 bases, with 21 bases spanning the gap. The CDR3 sequence is CARPGLSLPSEQYV. The CDR3 region has the DNA TGCGCCAGGCCGGGACTCTCACTTCCCTCCGAGCAGTACGTC.

This clone appeared once. This chain joins TRBV29-1 and TRBJ2-3; D is unclear. The V gene lost 4 bases and the J gene lost 4 bases, with 3 bases spanning the gap. The germline CDR1 and CDR2 sequences are SQVTM and ANQGSEA. The CDR3 is 10 residues long. DNA for the CDR3: TGCAGCGTTGTAGCAGATACGCAGTATTTT. This translates into CSVVADTQYF.

This chain uses TRBV19 with TRBJ1-1; no firm D call. The CDR3 consists of 14 residues. Trimming cost V 5 bases and J 1 base, with 11 bases left between them. Germline loops: CDR1 LNHDA, CDR2 SQIVND (reference sequence). The CDR3 region has the DNA TGTGCCAGTAGTGCTGATATTGGGAACACTGAAGCTTTCTTT. Translating gives CASSADIGNTEAFF. Full variable domain (missing parts from reference TRBV19 and TRBJ1-1): DGGITQSPKYLFRKEGQNVTLSCEQNLNHDAMYWYRQDPGQGLRLIYYSQIVNDFQKGDIAEGYSVSREKKESFPLTVTSAQKNPTAFYLCASSADIGNTEAFFGQGTRLTVV.

The chain is built from TRBV30 and TRBJ2-7; possibly TRBD1 for D (6 bases). Trimming cost V 3 bases and J 1 base, with 7 bases left between them. The CDR3 totals 12 residues. Germline V gene sequence: CDR1 GTSNPN, CDR2 SVGIG (reference sequence). CDR3: CAWSRGSYEQYV. As DNA, the CDR3 is TGTGCCTGGAGCAGGGGATCCTACGAGCAGTACGTC.

V gene TRBV5-1 combines with J gene TRBJ2-2; TRBD1 is a possible D gene (5 bases). Trimming took 0 bases from V and 1 from J, leaving 7 bases between them. Germline loops: CDR1 SGHRS, CDR2 YFSETQ. The CDR3 loop spans 15 amino acids. For the CDR3, the DNA is TGCGCCAGCAGCTTGGAGGGGTGGAACACCGGGGAGCTGTTTTTT. Encoded protein: CASSLEGWNTGELFF.

This sequence joins TRBV7-2 and TRBJ2-7; D unclear. Trimming left V 1 base short and J 2 bases short, with 12 bases between. Germline values: CDR1 SGHTA, CDR2 FQGNSA. The CDR3 has 15 residues. CDR3 amino acids: CASSLVMGKAYEQYF. The CDR3 region has the DNA TGTGCCAGCAGCTTAGTGATGGGCAAGGCCTACGAGCAGTACTTC.

In its sample, this clone was seen once. The chain links TRBV14 to TRBJ1-1; no definite D call. Trimming shortened V by 6 bases and J by 1 base, and 9 bases separated the two germline ends. The CDR3 loop spans 13 amino acids. Looked up from germline, CDR1 is SGHDN and CDR2 is FVKESK. CDR3 coding DNA: TGTGCCAGCAGTATTGAATGGAACACTGAAGCTTTCTTT. It is translated as CASSIEWNTEAFF.

The chain combines TRBV24-1 with TRBJ2-1; 11 positions match TRBD2. This CDR3 comprises 18 residues. Germline V gene data show CDR1 as KGHDR and CDR2 as SFDVKD. J lost 2 bases, V lost 4 bases, and 9 bases had no gene match. CDR3 sequence (DNA): TGTGCCACCAGTGAGGTAGCGGGAGGGCCAGGGACCTACAATGAGCAGTTCTTC. It is translated as CATSEVAGGPGTYNEQFF.

V and J are TRBV5-6 and TRBJ2-5; the D is unclear. The CDR3 runs 14 residues. Trimming pared 0 bases from V and 1 base from J, leaving 7 bases between. Germline-derived CDR1 and CDR2 are SGHDT and YYEEEE. The CDR3 DNA reads TGTGCCAGCAGCTTGGGGCAGACCCAAGAGACCCAGTACTTC. Amino acid sequence: CASSLGQTQETQYF.

This chain uses TRBV6-2 or TRBV6-3 with TRBJ2-5; 7 bases align to TRBD1. The ends lost 5 bases at V and 4 bases at J; junction bases unmatched: 7. CDR3 length: 14 residues. Looked up from germline, CDR1 is MNHEY and CDR2 is SVGEGT. The CDR3 spells CASSDTQGTETQYF. In DNA form, the CDR3 reads TGTGCCAGCAGTGACACACAGGGGACAGAGACCCAGTACTTC.

With respect to this clone: This same CDR3 is encoded by further DNA sequences in the sample. The rearrangement uses TRBV4-2 and TRBJ2-6; no clear D gene. This CDR3 comprises 15 residues. Trimming stripped 0 bases from V and 0 bases from J, with 3 bases between. Germline CDR1 LGHNA, CDR2 YNFKEQ. The CDR3 DNA is TGTGCCAGCAGCCAAGAAGGCTCTGGGGCCAACGTCCTGACTTTC. Translated: CASSQEGSGANVLTF.

This chain's CDR3 is CASSIRGFTDTQYF. For the CDR3, the DNA is TGTGCCAGTAGTATTCGCGGGTTCACAGATACGCAGTATTTT. The V gene is TRBV19, the J gene TRBJ2-3, with D possibly matching TRBD2 (5 bases). V was shortened by 3 bases and J by 2 bases, with 9 bases between the two germline ends. The CDR3 is 14 amino acids. Germline V gene lookup returns CDR1 LNHDA and CDR2 SQIVND (reference sequence). Combining the CDR3 with reference TRBV19 and TRBJ2-3 gives the whole variable domain DGGITQSPKYLFRKEGQNVTLSCEQNLNHDAMYWYRQDPGQGLRLIYYSQIVNDFQKGDIAEGYSVSREKKESFPLTVTSAQKNPTAFYLCASSIRGFTDTQYFGPGTRLTVL.

This clone was detected only a few times. CDR3: CASSVSRSYNSPLHF. Written as DNA, the CDR3 is TGCGCCAGCAGTGTCAGCAGGTCCTATAATTCACCCCTCCACTTT. V gene TRBV10-2 combines with J gene TRBJ1-6; D ambiguous. Deletions cut 4 bases from V and 1 base from J, with 8 bases between. Germline CDR1 reads WSHSY; CDR2 reads SAAADI. The CDR3 length is 15 residues.

This chain's CDR3 is CASSFGQGFEKLFF. The CDR3 region has the DNA TGTGCCAGCAGTTTCGGACAGGGCTTTGAAAAACTGTTTTTT. The V call is TRBV6-2 or TRBV6-3, the J call TRBJ1-4; 8 nucleotides align to TRBD1. CDR1 is MNHEY, CDR2 SVGEGT, per germline. V trimming: 4 bases; J trimming: 7 bases; junction bases outside the gene matches: 5. This CDR3 comprises 14 residues.

As for this clone: The same CDR3 arises from other DNA sequences in this sample as well. The chain joins TRBV18 to TRBJ1-5; D ambiguous. CDR1 KGHSH and CDR2 LQKENI come from the germline V gene. Trimming removed 2 bases at V and 4 bases at J, with 6 bases between. There are 13 residues in the CDR3. The CDR3: CASSPGRNQPQHF. The CDR3, as DNA: TGTGCCAGCTCACCAGGAAGGAATCAGCCCCAGCATTTT.

The rearrangement joins TRBV19 to TRBJ1-2; weak D call: TRBD1 (5 bases). The germline gives CDR1 LNHDA, CDR2 SQIVND (reference sequence). The CDR3 runs to 12 residues. Trimming took off 10 bases at V and 3 bases at J, with 12 bases between the two ends. The CDR3 bases are TGTGCCACCAGGGAAAGTCACTATGGCTACACCTTC. Translated: CATRESHYGYTF.

The genes are TRBV6-6 and TRBJ1-1; possible D gene TRBD1, 5 bases. The CDR3 sequence is 11 residues long. Germline V lookup: CDR1 MNHNY, CDR2 SVGAGI (reference sequence). Trimming pared 8 bases from V and 4 bases from J, leaving 8 bases between. The DNA for the CDR3 is TGTGCCAGCGGGGGGGGCACTGAAGCTTTCTTT. Protein sequence: CASGGGTEAFF.

The V and J genes are TRBV2 and TRBJ2-7; maybe TRBD2 (5 bases). Germline V gives CDR1 SNHLY, CDR2 FYNNEI. V was cut by 3 bases and J by 5 bases, with 11 bases left in between. The length of the CDR3 is 13 residues. CDR3 DNA: TGTGCCAGCAGTGACGGGAATAGGGACGAGCAGTACTTC. Residues: CASSDGNRDEQYF.

The chain uses TRBV7-9 and TRBJ2-2; TRBD1 matches 7 bases. Germline-derived CDR1 and CDR2 are SEHNR and FQNEAQ (reference sequence). V lost 6 bases and J lost 6; bases outside the gene matches: 4. The CDR3 has 13 amino acids. The CDR3 region has the DNA TGTGCCAGCAGGCCGACAGGGTCCGGGGAGCTGTTTTTT. It codes for CASRPTGSGELFF.

This chain joins TRBV4-3 and TRBJ2-1, with 7 bases identical to TRBD2. The germline V gene encodes CDR1 LGHNA and CDR2 YSLEER. CDR3 length: 13 amino acids. V lost 8 bases and J lost 4; bases outside the gene matches: 5. CDR3 protein: CASPGEGYNEQFF. The CDR3 nucleotides are TGCGCCAGCCCTGGGGAGGGATACAATGAGCAGTTCTTC.

The chain couples TRBV4-3 to TRBJ1-2, with D uncertain. The V end was cut by 4 bases, the J end by 4 bases, with 13 bases between. CDR3 length: 14 amino acids. Germline-derived CDR1 and CDR2 are LGHNA and YSLEER. CDR3 in amino acids: CASSPIGSGYGYTF. CDR3 sequence (DNA): TGCGCCAGCAGCCCTATCGGAAGCGGCTATGGCTACACCTTC.

This chain uses TRBV6-6 with TRBJ2-7; 7 positions agree with TRBD2. Germline-derived CDR1 and CDR2 are MNHNY and SVGAGI (reference sequence). Trimming cost V 2 bases and J 5 bases; bases outside gene matches: 6. There are 14 residues in the CDR3. The CDR3, as DNA: TGTGCCAGCAGTTACGAACTAGCGAGGAACGAGCAGTACTTC. Protein: CASSYELARNEQYF.

This clone has more than one count but fewer than ten. The chain is built from TRBV3-1 (or the pseudogene TRBV3-2) and TRBJ2-2; the match to TRBD1 covers 7 bases. Unmatched junction bases numbered 9, after V lost 1 base and J lost 7 bases. Germline-derived CDR1 and CDR2 are LGHDT and YNNKEL (reference sequence). This CDR3 has 16 amino acids. DNA of the CDR3: TGTGCCAGCAGCCAAGCATGGAAGGGGGCGGGCGGGGAGCTGTTTTTT. Translating gives CASSQAWKGAGGELFF.

V is TRBV4-1 and J is TRBJ1-2, with 8 positions matching TRBD1. The CDR3 runs to 14 residues. Germline lookup yields CDR1 MGHRA and CDR2 YSYEKL. With 1 base clipped from V and 8 bases from J, the junction kept 6 bases outside the gene matches. CDR3 protein: CASSQATGGDGYTF. In nucleotides, the CDR3 is TGCGCCAGCAGCCAAGCAACAGGGGGGGACGGCTACACCTTC.

The chain is built from TRBV6-2 or TRBV6-3 and TRBJ1-2; tentatively, D is TRBD1 (6 bases). The CDR3 has 18 amino acids. From germline, CDR1 is MNHEY and CDR2 SVGEGT. V gave up 4 bases and J gave up 4 bases, with 25 bases separating them. CDR3 bases: TGTGCCAGCAGTTGGGATAATGGCCCCAGGGGACTACGCTATGGCTACACCTTC. Encoded protein: CASSWDNGPRGLRYGYTF.

This chain connects TRBV7-9 to TRBJ1-5; no definite D call. This CDR3 has 16 amino acids. Germline CDR1 reads SEHNR; CDR2 reads FQNEAQ (reference sequence). Trimming removed 5 bases at V and 5 bases at J, with 19 bases between. In nucleotides, the CDR3 is TGTGCCAGCAGCCCCCCGGGAGGGAGCGATCATCAGCCCCAGCATTTT. The encoded protein is CASSPPGGSDHQPQHF.

CDR3 bases: TGTGCCAGCAGTTATTCCCAAGAGACCCAGTACTTC. Residues: CASSYSQETQYF. The V call is TRBV6-2 or TRBV6-3, the J call TRBJ2-5, with D unclear. The CDR3 is made up of 12 amino acids. Per the germline V gene, CDR1 is MNHEY and CDR2 is SVGEGT. Trimming pared 3 bases from V and 1 base from J, leaving 3 bases between.